This T cell receptor beta chain was retrieved from a study of blood T cell repertoires in COVID-19 (dated by TCRdb to about 2020). A note on the overall study: Samples covering the acute and convalescent phases of COVID-19 were provided by collaborators in the United States, Italy and Spain. The prospective study material was composed of cDNA or gDNA derived from T cells, B-cell-depleted T cells, or PBMCs. A de-identified subject ID, COVID-19 status, age in years and sex were almost always included in the sample metadata. Where available, HLA class I and class II types were obtained from metadata supplied by the sample provider rather than from assay-based typing. Samples came from the ongoing ImmuneRACE study (first 160 participants) plus 1,254 subjects from 6 global collaborators. The dataset comprised deeply sampled blood TCRbeta repertoires from subjects exposed to, actively infected with, or recovered from COVID-19. A freely available public database, intended as a resource for researchers studying the immune response to SARS-CoV-2, is where the repertoires were released. What the authors observed across the whole study: Clinical and demographic metadata were provided uncurated, with the amount varying by source and participant.

There are 15 amino acids in the CDR3, from cysteine to phenylalanine inclusive. Of all the DNA, just the CDR3 is kept, 45 bases in frame from base 1. CDR1 and CDR2 were assigned from the germline V gene as MNHEY and SVGAGI. Collaborating institutions collected whole blood in K2EDTA tubes following their own protocols. For TCRbeta analysis, collaborators shipped samples in one of three forms: frozen whole blood, isolated PBMCs, or DNA extracted from either of those sample types. TCRbeta CDR3 regions were amplified from genomic DNA using the immunoSEQ Assay, a bias-controlled multiplex PCR. Per the authors' processing: The number of nucleated cells in each sample was estimated from the amplification of reference gene primers within the assay. To quantify the absolute abundance of each unique TCRbeta CDR3 rearrangement, sequence reads were collapsed and filtered. For each sample, productive Simpson clonality was calculated as the square root of Simpson's diversity index across productive rearrangements. As stored in TCRdb, this immuneACCESS dataset retains in-frame rearrangements with V and J assigned. A fraction of the clones does not appear; measured against another copy, unresolved V genes explain less than half of the discrepancy, and the remainder lacks a known reason. The V and J calls and the clone size are those of that table, but D and trimming were determined from the DNA. This sample is represented by around 110,000 clones; approximately 87% of them were singletons. The top ten constitute approximately 2.1% of the sample.

A word on this clone: Its antigen is unknown. The junction departs from the called germline gene at one end, perhaps through a read error.

The source material was peripheral blood. The chain is assembled from TRBV6-5 and TRBJ1-4; no D gene call is confident. The receptor comes from a young man with acute or convalescent COVID-19. The CDR3 amino acid sequence is: CASRYSRSSNEKLFF. Here is the DNA: TGTGCCAGCAGGTACTCCCGAAGCTCTAATGAAAAACTGTTTTTT.